The subject of this entry is one TCR beta chain. There is no known antigen for this receptor. Per-base qualities were not stored, and no clone one base away is much larger. Sample time point, as interpreted from the label and publication: approximately twelve months on ibrutinib. For TCR beta library preparation, roughly 2 micrograms of genomic DNA was extracted from cryopreserved PBMCs. Longitudinal blood samples from CLL patients on ibrutinib monotherapy were analyzed using high-throughput TCR beta sequencing. The patients took part in an open-label, single-center phase 2 trial of ibrutinib monotherapy. The data were obtained in a study of cytotoxic CD8 clonotypes in ibrutinib-treated CLL (dated by TCRdb to about 2021). Regarding the research as a whole: In this cohort, some 16 patients were treatment-naive and approximately 10 were relapsed/refractory, while around 18 had unmutated IGHV. Response samples were obtained after a median of roughly eleven months of treatment, with a range of roughly 6 to 40 months. Partial responses were observed in roughly 24 patients and complete responses in 2; after a median follow-up of 68 months, remission was maintained in roughly 15 patients and progression was observed in approximately 12. Cryopreserved peripheral blood mononuclear cells were obtained prior to treatment, at the time of response, and at either disease progression or sustained remission. Every remission and progressive disease sample was obtained while ibrutinib was still being received by the patients. Longitudinal samples were obtainable from about 30% of the roughly 86 participants in the trial. An average of about 250,000 productive templates and roughly 94,000 productive rearrangements was obtained per sample.

A MiSeq instrument was used for deep resolution sequencing, which targeted depths ranging from 1 in 1 million up to 1 in 200,000 T cells, with coverage averaging 10x for each clonotype. TCR beta libraries were generated with the immunoSEQ hsTCRB Kit. As for how the authors treated the data: ImmunoSEQ Data Assistant and ImmunoSEQ Analyzer were used for data analysis, and V, D and J genes were assigned according to IMGT definitions. Clonality was computed as one minus normalized Shannon entropy of productive rearrangement frequencies, ranging from 0 to 1. Only overrepresented clonotypes making up at least 0.05% of each patient's repertoire were included in the public clonotype analysis. Repertoires from some 13 age-matched healthy donors in immuneACCESS were used as clonality controls. The clones in this table, taken by TCRdb from immuneACCESS, are in-frame only. Not every clone is retained; where verified, under half of the shortfall comes from an unresolved V gene, and the cause of the rest is unknown. The V and J calls and clone size come from that table; D and trimming were worked out from the DNA. This sample holds 110,000 to 150,000 clones; roughly 90% were observed only once. The top ten clones comprise less than 14% of the sample.

Overall results and qualifications from the work: Public clonotypes were rare and either shrank or stayed stable during treatment, and the rise in clonality at ibrutinib response reflected expansion of private clonotypes. Sampling times were not matched between patients in sustained remission and patients whose disease was progressing, and lymph node repertoires were not examined. Clonality increased at ibrutinib response, stayed stable in sustained remission, and fell back toward baseline at progression. Baseline clonality was found to be higher than that of age-matched healthy donors and was strongly correlated with circulating CD8+ T-cell counts.

Trimming takes 5 bases off V and 2 bases off J; junction bases not matched to a gene: 6. The germline V gene provides CDR1 KGHSH and CDR2 LQKENI. The CDR3 has 15 amino acids, counting the end cysteine and phenylalanine. The retained sequence is limited to the CDR3, 45 bases, with the frame set at the first base. Sample: PBMCs, taken after 12 months of ibrutinib treatment. The receptor was derived from a human donor with chronic lymphocytic leukemia. Recombination connected TRBV18 to TRBJ1-5; TRBD1 aligns with 7 central bases. The nucleotide sequence reads TGTGCCAGCTCAAGCAAAGGACAGGGCAATCAGCCCCAGCATTTT. Its coded protein is CASSSKGQGNQPQHF. Extended through the reference TRBV18 and TRBJ1-5 proteins, this CDR3 yields the full variable domain: NAGVMQNPRHLVRRRGQEARLRCSPMKGHSHVYWYRQLPEEGLKFMVYLQKENIIDESGMPKERFSAEFPKEGPSILRIQQVVRGDSAAYFCASSSKGQGNQPQHFGDGTRLSIL.